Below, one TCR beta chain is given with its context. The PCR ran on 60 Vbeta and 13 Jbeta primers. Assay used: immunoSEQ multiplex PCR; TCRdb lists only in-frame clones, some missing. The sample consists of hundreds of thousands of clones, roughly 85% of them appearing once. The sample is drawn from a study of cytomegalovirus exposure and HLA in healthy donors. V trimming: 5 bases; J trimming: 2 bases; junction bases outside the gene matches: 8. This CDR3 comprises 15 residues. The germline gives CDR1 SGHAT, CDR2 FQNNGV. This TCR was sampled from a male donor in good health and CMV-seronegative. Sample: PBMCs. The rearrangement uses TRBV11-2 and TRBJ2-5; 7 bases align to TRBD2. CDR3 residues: CASSLPRAGQETQYF. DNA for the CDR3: TGTGCCAGCAGCCTTCCGCGAGCGGGGCAAGAGACCCAGTACTTC. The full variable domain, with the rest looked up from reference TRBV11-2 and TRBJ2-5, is EAGVAQSPRYKIIEKRQSVAFWCNPISGHATLYWYQQILGQGPKLLIQFQNNGVVDDSQLPKDRFSAERLKGVDSTLKIQPAKLEDSAVYLCASSLPRAGQETQYFGPGTRLLVL.